This TCR beta chain came from a study of cytomegalovirus exposure and HLA in healthy donors. Study as a whole: In an earlier analysis, around 120 million unique TCR beta sequences were found from about 179 million T cells. The study's findings and limits: Several top significant clusters appeared, in a later analysis, to be linked to common viral pathogens. In a later analysis, compared with equally common non-associated chains, HLA-associated beta chains were more expanded.

J was trimmed by 3 bases and V by 0 bases; bases with no gene match: 1. CDR1 is SGHAT and CDR2 is FQNNGV in the germline V gene. The CDR3 contains 14 residues. Of note for this clone: Its specificity is not known.

This PCR relied on a set of 60 Vbeta primers and 13 Jbeta primers. Sequenced by immunoSEQ multiplex PCR; TCRdb stores in-frame clones only, minus some. The profile shows about 120,000 clones, over 70% of them singletons. The sequence was collected from a female donor in good health and CMV-seropositive. The sample taken for sequencing was PBMCs. The chain combines TRBV11-2 with TRBJ1-2; 7 bases agree with TRBD1. CDR3 DNA sequence: TGTGCCAGCAGCTTAGAAGGGACAGACTATGGCTACACCTTC. This translates into CASSLEGTDYGYTF.